This T cell receptor (beta chain) was found in a study of CD8+ T cells in alopecia areata (dated by TCRdb to about 2018). Notes on the research overall: The treated patients took part in an open-label pilot trial in which moderate-to-severe alopecia areata was treated with oral tofacitinib at 5 to 10 mg twice daily. Clonality in the scalp was compared among normal scalp (n=4), patchy alopecia areata scalp (n=8), and alopecia totalis/universalis scalp (n=8). In both human patients and the C3H/HeJ mouse model, the study applied high-throughput TCRbeta sequencing to look at T cell clonal expansion in alopecia areata. On the human side, TCRbeta sequencing was run on scalp tissue and on sorted CD4+ and CD8+ peripheral blood T cells from healthy controls and from alopecia areata patients with either patchy or totalis/universalis disease. TCRbeta CDR3 regions were amplified by immunoSEQ multiplex PCR with 35 Vbeta forward and 13 Jbeta reverse primers. For the treated patients, the SALT score, which quantifies what percentage of scalp surface area is affected, served as the measure of disease severity. Biopsies were taken from tofacitinib-treated patients at baseline and at 4 and 24 weeks of treatment, and a later scalp biopsy was taken in several of the tofacitinib-treated patients. Tofacitinib was administered for 6 to 18 months, and 6 months of follow-up off drug were then conducted to assess delayed response and recurrence. The RNA source kit depended on sample type: the PAXgene miRNA kit for fixed scalp, the miRNeasy kit for PBMCs, and the RNeasy kit for mouse skin.

Beyond this particular receptor, the publication reports: With tofacitinib, both scalp clonality and the number of expanded CD8+ clones among the top 100 scalp clones went down significantly. Compared with mice, TCR sequences shared between patients were less clear, possibly partly because of HLA diversity across the patient population. Unlike mouse skin, where gammadelta T cells dominate, normal human skin contains resident alphabeta T cells that get sequenced too, which complicates analysis of the scalp TCR repertoire. During tofacitinib treatment, many expanded lesional clones remained in scalp and blood, and this persistence may partly explain relapse after treatment is stopped. Because the treated cohort was small and had only one nonresponder, larger studies are needed to examine links between baseline CD8+ expansion and response. Compared with normal scalp, lesional scalp, particularly in alopecia totalis/universalis, had higher clonality and more expanded CD8+ clones, which suggests antigenic drive.

Per the publication, the treatment or condition label means: oral pan-JAK inhibitor, 5-10 mg twice daily. Peripheral blood and lesional scalp punch biopsies were obtained from patients with alopecia areata. PBMCs were isolated by density centrifugation and stained for CD3, CD4 and CD8, after which CD4+ and CD8+ T cells were sorted on a FACSAria. The CDR3 spans 16 residues, from the cysteine through the phenylalanine. The entry retains the CDR3 DNA only, 48 bases that are in frame from base 1. V drops 0 bases and J drops 0 bases, leaving 9 bases in between. The germline V gene yields MNHEY for CDR1 and SVGAGI for CDR2. The library was produced with the immunoSEQ multiplex PCR assay. RNA was extracted from all samples and reverse transcribed into cDNA, which served as template for TCR sequencing. First-strand cDNA was synthesized using SuperScript III with a 2:1 mix of oligo-dT and random hexamers. A synthetic immune receptor repertoire was used to measure amplification bias, and any remaining bias was corrected computationally. For the original study's pipeline: Raw reads were preprocessed to remove errors, and CDR3 was defined by IMGT conventions from the conserved cysteine to phenylalanine. Clonality was computed as 1 minus the Shannon entropy, with the entropy normalized by log2 of the number of productive unique TCRs. Whether each scalp clone was CD4 or CD8 was inferred by checking scalp TCRbeta sequences against the CD4 and CD8 repertoires from sorted blood. The table comes from immuneACCESS by way of TCRdb, which keeps in-frame sequences with V and J called. Part of the clones is missing from these tables; in studies checked, under half for an unresolved V gene and the rest for unknown reasons. For V, J and clone size, that table is used; D and trimming come from the DNA. In this sample the table shows 150,000 to 200,000 clones, approximately 59% of which occur a single time. Together, the top ten hold 16% of the sample.

Remarks on this clone: This receptor's antigen is unknown. The sample holds no much larger clone one base away, and base qualities are not on file.

Here the chain combines TRBV6-5 and TRBJ1-3, with an unclear D gene assignment. This sequence originates from a human donor with alopecia areata. Sample: CD4+ T cells sorted from blood, taken at approximately week 56, from a patient treated with tofacitinib. This receptor carries the CDR3 CASSYSRLNSGNTIYF. The DNA sequence is as follows: TGTGCCAGCAGTTACTCGAGGCTGAACTCTGGAAACACCATATATTTT.